This T cell receptor beta chain comes out of a study of T cell repertoires in cytomegalovirus infection. Study in general: Selection of CMV epitopes for the study included recently identified HLA-C-restricted and well-studied HLA-B-restricted ones. Public TCR beta signatures marked donors with CMV infection and the matching HLA.

As for this clonotype: As yet, its antigen is unknown.

Each CDR3 protein is one row after TCRdb ran MiXCR on the reads. The repertoire holds roughly 120,000 distinct CDR3 sequences, around 30% seen once, with 58% in the top ten. Germline assignment: CDR1 DFQATT and CDR2 SNEGSKA (reference sequence). The V end was cut by 0 bases, the J end by 1 base, with 17 bases between. The CDR3 has 17 residues. This material consisted of CD8+ T cells from cultured PBMCs, taken from culture after CMV antigen stimulation. This receptor was identified in a human donor in good health (CMV status not recorded). Some clones in this sample may be carry-over from other donors' samples. The chain is built from TRBV20-1 and TRBJ2-3; D may be TRBD1 or TRBD2 (5 bases each). The CDR3 region is CSARDTMRGTRTDTQYF. The CDR3 nucleotides are TGCAGTGCTAGAGATACTATGAGGGGCACCCGCACAGATACGCAGTATTTT.